This is a list of T cell receptor beta chains from one sample in a study of vaccination and CD4 T cells after COVID-19. Which antigens these TCRs recognize remains unknown. TCRdb itself ran the PCR reads through MiXCR, one entry per CDR3 protein. Among fewer than 4,500 distinct CDR3 sequences, 15% were seen once, and the ten largest hold approximately 20%. The specimen sequenced was CD4+ T cells from blood, cultured in vitro. The receptor set was obtained from a human donor who had recovered from COVID-19. Both conserved end residues are part of each CDR3.

v_call	j_call	cdr3_aa
TRBV20-1	TRBJ1-6	CSARDLDSPLHF
TRBV7-3	TRBJ2-2	CASSLEGPGELFF
TRBV24-1	TRBJ2-5	CAPRWSAGETQYF
TRBV15	TRBJ2-7	CATSRLDRRPYEQYF
TRBV2	TRBJ2-7	CASSPSYEQYF
TRBV7-8	TRBJ2-3	CASSLVWDSPTDTQYF
TRBV30	TRBJ1-5	CAWSVQGNQPQHF
TRBV9	TRBJ1-5	CASSDREGQPQHF
TRBV2	TRBJ2-7	CASIRDGGGEQYF
TRBV6-5	TRBJ1-2	CASSYAGTGVRSAGYTF
TRBV5-6	TRBJ1-4	CASSSDPRNEKLFF
TRBV10-2	TRBJ1-2	CASSEDRDPF
TRBV18	TRBJ2-3	CASSPADRDLGDTQYF
TRBV10-3	TRBJ2-3	CAMSPSGTLKPSTDTQYF
TRBV2	TRBJ2-4	CASGTLAGGLAKNIQYF
TRBV6-1	TRBJ1-2	CASRPGTGIGGYTF
TRBV7-9	TRBJ1-3	CASSLTGARAGNTIYF
TRBV7-6	TRBJ1-6	CASSLSGPIYNSPLHF
TRBV12-3/TRBV12-4	TRBJ1-2	CASSFGGSVYGYTF
TRBV27	TRBJ1-6	CASGDRGNSPLHF
TRBV6-1	TRBJ1-2	CASSEVKGFGYTF
TRBV6-5	TRBJ2-1	CASSSATTQDKNEQFF
TRBV12-3/TRBV12-4	TRBJ1-2	CASSLGQSIGDGYTF
TRBV20-1	TRBJ1-1	CSTGHGDTEAFF
TRBV12-3/TRBV12-4	TRBJ1-1	CASSKLLGGTEAFF
TRBV30	TRBJ2-1	CAWRGYNEQFF
TRBV5-4	TRBJ2-1	CASSPRGRGPYNEQFF
TRBV30	TRBJ1-1	CAWSVTSNTEAFF
TRBV19	TRBJ2-2	CASSVTQVRLTGELFF
TRBV6-5	TRBJ1-4	CASSSTGTNEKLFF
TRBV6-1	TRBJ1-5	CASSDTFNQPQHF
TRBV6-1	TRBJ1-4	CASSGGMRYEKLFF
TRBV12-3/TRBV12-4	TRBJ1-5	CASSSRGSNQPQHF
TRBV3-1	TRBJ1-2	CASSQGAVSAGTF
TRBV5-4	TRBJ1-6	CASSLGDRHSPLHF
TRBV6-7	TRBJ1-5	CASNGQAGGNQPQHF
TRBV7-2	TRBJ1-4	CASSPVQGAREKLFF
TRBV19	TRBJ1-3	CASRQSSGNTIYF
TRBV27	TRBJ2-7	CASSLSGQGIHEQYF
TRBV6-1	TRBJ2-5	CASRGGNQETQYF
TRBV6-1	TRBJ2-7	CASRGTGGDEQYF
TRBV5-1	TRBJ1-2	CASSGGTGGYYGYTF
TRBV4-1	TRBJ2-2	CASSQERGRGRTGELFF
TRBV2	TRBJ1-4	CASSGGSTLEEKLFF
TRBV27	TRBJ1-2	CASSLRTPTGSHGYTF
TRBV30	TRBJ1-2	CAWSAQGSGTGYTF
TRBV7-9	TRBJ1-1	CASSSLLEAFF
TRBV20-1	TRBJ1-5	CSARGQGADQPQHF
TRBV27	TRBJ1-2	CASSSYREGSDGYTF
TRBV6-1	TRBJ2-5	CASSRTRGREETQYF
TRBV18	TRBJ2-7	CASSIKGYEQYF
TRBV7-9	TRBJ2-5	CASSTRQGGKTQYF
TRBV7-9	TRBJ1-2	CASSRQGPNYGYTF
TRBV9	TRBJ1-1	CASSAPDPVGNTEAFF
TRBV2	TRBJ1-2	CASSEARDYGYTF
TRBV5-5	TRBJ2-5	CASSLIYQETQYF
TRBV30	TRBJ1-2	CAWSDQVGYTF